One sample yielded the 18 T cell receptor beta chains listed below, sequenced in a study of T cell responses to AZD1222 COVID-19 vaccine. The table came from immunoSEQ multiplex PCR; TCRdb's copy has only in-frame clones and leaves some out. Of 110,000 or so clones listed, around nine tenths are singletons. This sample comprised peripheral blood, obtained on day 0 of AZD1222 vaccination. Receptors were obtained from an adult in good health.

The chain has TRBV27 and TRBJ1-2; D not resolved. This CDR3 contains 13 residues. Looked up from germline, CDR1 is MNHEY and CDR2 is SMNVEV (reference sequence). The V and J ends lost 3 bases and 3 bases respectively, with 8 bases between them. The CDR3 DNA is TGTGCCAGCAGTTTGGGAACATACTATGGCTACACCTTC. Its protein is CASSLGTYYGYTF.

The chain carries TRBV11-2 and TRBJ1-2; D not certain. The CDR3 spans 14 residues. Germline loops: CDR1 SGHAT, CDR2 FQNNGV. V lost 1 base and J lost 3, with 9 bases in between. The CDR3 DNA reads TGTGCCAGCAGCTTAGGTGGGCTCGACTATGGCTACACCTTC. It specifies CASSLGGLDYGYTF.

The chain recombines TRBV2 with TRBJ2-1; 7 bases agree with TRBD2. This CDR3 is 15 amino acids long. Germline values: CDR1 SNHLY, CDR2 FYNNEI. V was clipped by 5 bases and J by 2 bases; unmatched bases: 6. CDR3 sequence (DNA): TGTGCCAGCAGTCCATTGGGAGGGCCCTACAATGAGCAGTTCTTC. Its translation: CASSPLGGPYNEQFF.

The gene calls are TRBV6-5 and TRBJ2-5; D may be TRBD1 (5 bases). The length of the CDR3 is 15 residues. V was pared by 5 bases and J by 2 bases, with 15 bases between. The germline V gene encodes CDR1 MNHEY and CDR2 SVGAGI. For the CDR3, the DNA is TGTGCCAGCAGTCCCACAGGTCAGGGACAAGAGACCCAGTACTTC. The encoded protein is CASSPTGQGQETQYF.

A few counts support this clone. The chain recombines TRBV28 with TRBJ1-1; the D gene is possibly TRBD1 (6 bases). This CDR3 is 15 amino acids long. Trimming took 4 bases from V and 1 from J, leaving 13 bases between them. Germline V CDR1 and CDR2: MDHEN, SYDVKM. This CDR3 reads CASSYWTATNTEAFF. The DNA of the CDR3 is TGTGCCAGCAGTTACTGGACAGCGACGAACACTGAAGCTTTCTTT.

This sequence joins TRBV7-8 and TRBJ2-2; TRBD1 matches at 10 bases. After removal of 6 bases from V and 5 bases from J, the junction contained 9 bases not matched to a gene. Germline CDR1 reads SGHVS; CDR2 reads FQNEAQ. This CDR3 contains 16 residues. CDR3 DNA sequence: TGTGCCAGCAGTCCTTGGACAGGGGGGCCTACCGGGGAGCTGTTTTTT. Protein sequence: CASSPWTGGPTGELFF. The full variable domain, rest sourced from reference TRBV7-8 and TRBJ2-2, is GAGVSQSPRYKVAKRGQDVALRCDPISGHVSLFWYQQALGQGPEFLTYFQNEAQLDKSGLPSDRFFAERPEGSVSTLKIQRTQQEDSAVYLCASSPWTGGPTGELFFGEGSRLTVL.

This chain links TRBV28 with TRBJ2-7; D is perhaps TRBD1 (6 bases). From germline, CDR1 is MDHEN and CDR2 SYDVKM. Trimming removed 2 bases at V and 2 bases at J, with 10 bases between. The CDR3 totals 14 residues. CDR3 sequence (DNA): TGTGCCAGCAGTTTACAGGGGAAACCCTACGAGCAGTACTTC. Translation gives CASSLQGKPYEQYF.

The rearrangement links TRBV4-2 to TRBJ2-2; no firm D call. Trimming pared 0 bases from V and 3 bases from J, leaving 8 bases between. Germline V CDR1 and CDR2: LGHNA, YNFKEQ. There are 15 residues in the CDR3. CDR3 region: CASSQEGSDTGELFF. CDR3 nucleotide sequence: TGTGCCAGCAGCCAAGAGGGATCGGACACCGGGGAGCTGTTTTTT.

This chain joins TRBV7-2 and TRBJ1-1; a weak D match, TRBD1 (6 bases). Trimming removed 0 bases at V and 2 bases at J, with 10 bases between. Germline CDR1 and CDR2: SGHTA and FQGNSA. This CDR3 spans 15 amino acids. CDR3: CASSLATGLNTEAFF. DNA of the CDR3: TGTGCCAGCAGCTTAGCTACAGGGTTAAACACTGAAGCTTTCTTT.

The rearrangement uses TRBV19 and TRBJ1-5; D gene unclear. Germline assignment: CDR1 LNHDA and CDR2 SQIVND (reference sequence). CDR3 size: 13 residues. V lost 0 bases and J lost 4, with 4 bases in between. Here the CDR3 reads CASSIDWNQPQHF. In DNA form, the CDR3 reads TGTGCCAGTAGTATAGATTGGAATCAGCCCCAGCATTTT.

The chain couples TRBV18 to TRBJ2-5; 12 bases are shared with TRBD2. Germline assignment: CDR1 KGHSH and CDR2 LQKENI. V shed 6 bases, J shed 4 bases, and the junction held 6 bases outside the gene matches. This CDR3 contains 15 residues. The CDR3 DNA reads TGTGCCAGCTCTCCGACTAGCGGGAGACGAGAGACCCAGTACTTC. It translates to CASSPTSGRRETQYF.

The chain combines TRBV23-1 with TRBJ2-7; a weak D match, TRBD1 (6 bases). TRBV23-1 is classed as an ORF, of uncertain function. The CDR3 extends over 15 amino acids. Trimming removed 3 bases from V and 0 bases from J, with 12 bases in between. The CDR3 spells CASSHPRTVSYEQYF. DNA for the CDR3: TGCGCCAGCAGTCACCCCAGGACAGTCTCCTACGAGCAGTACTTC.

The V call is TRBV29-1, the J call TRBJ2-7; D tentatively fits TRBD1 or TRBD2 (5 bases each). CDR1 and CDR2 from the germline V gene are SQVTM and ANQGSEA. The germline V and J ends were trimmed by 3 bases and 9 bases, with 24 bases remaining between them. The CDR3 covers 15 residues. CDR3 in amino acids: CSVEYHGLPRGVQYF. CDR3 in DNA: TGCAGCGTTGAGTACCATGGACTCCCTCGAGGGGTGCAGTACTTC.

V is TRBV19 and J is TRBJ2-2; 8 bases match TRBD1. The ends lost 6 bases at V and 6 bases at J; junction bases unmatched: 15. CDR3 length: 17 residues. Germline CDR1 LNHDA, CDR2 SQIVND (reference sequence). The CDR3 DNA is TGTGCCAGTAGCAACCCAGGACAGGGCAGGGAATCCGGGGAGCTGTTTTTT. Residues: CASSNPGQGRESGELFF.

V and J are TRBV14 and TRBJ2-3; 8 bases line up with TRBD2. Germline CDR1 reads SGHDN; CDR2 reads FVKESK. Germline trimming cut 6 bases from V and 3 bases from J; bases unmatched to any gene: 5. The CDR3 extends over 14 amino acids. The CDR3 DNA reads TGTGCCAGCAGACCGAGCGGGAGAACAGATACGCAGTATTTT. The encoded protein is CASRPSGRTDTQYF.

The rearrangement uses TRBV5-6 and TRBJ2-5; D is unclear. V was pared by 2 bases and J by 4 bases, with 6 bases between. This CDR3 comprises 12 residues. The V gene's germline CDR1 is SGHDT and CDR2 YYEEEE. For the CDR3, the DNA is TGTGCCAGCAGCTTCGGAGCAGAGACCCAGTACTTC. This codes for CASSFGAETQYF.

V is TRBV30 and J is TRBJ2-4, with D possibly being TRBD1 (5 bases). With 0 bases removed from V and 3 bases from J, the gap between germline ends came to 6 bases. In germline, CDR1 is GTSNPN, CDR2 SVGIG (reference sequence). This CDR3 contains 13 residues. CDR3 amino acids: CAWSVDSKNIQYF. As DNA, the CDR3 is TGTGCCTGGAGTGTTGACAGCAAAAACATTCAGTACTTC.

The chain recombines TRBV10-3 with TRBJ2-7, with D uncertain. Germline CDR1 ENHRY, CDR2 SYGVKD. CDR3 length: 11 residues. Trimming took 3 bases from V and 2 from J, leaving 2 bases between them. CDR3 protein: CAISDAYEQYF. CDR3 bases: TGTGCCATCAGTGACGCCTACGAGCAGTACTTC.